The 9 T cell receptor beta chains listed next were all sequenced from one sample in a study of T cells after yellow fever vaccination. TCRdb re-analysed the 5' RACE reads in MiXCR, keeping a single row per CDR3 protein. The sample shows 620,000 or so distinct CDR3 sequences, less than 20% of them seen only once. The sample was PBMCs, taken around 5 days after the first yellow fever vaccination. Every receptor here comes from a man between 18 and 29 years old who received the YFV17D yellow fever vaccine.

This clonotype was detected a few times. The CDR3 nucleotides are TGTGCCAGCAGCTTCACAGGGGGCCGGTCAAACTATGGCTACACCTTC. Residues: CASSFTGGRSNYGYTF. This rearrangement joins TRBV7-2 to TRBJ1-2; 9 bases agree with TRBD1. V was pared by 3 bases and J by 2 bases, with 7 bases of the junction left unmatched. This CDR3 region has 16 residues. Germline V CDR1 and CDR2: SGHTA, FQGNSA.

J is TRBJ2-7 and V is TRBV7-9; either TRBD1 or TRBD2 may fit D (5 bases each). The germline gives CDR1 SEHNR, CDR2 FQNEAQ (reference sequence). The CDR3 runs 14 residues. Trimming cost V 5 bases and J 5 bases, with 16 bases left between them. The CDR3 sequence: CASSETGTPNEQYF. CDR3 DNA: TGTGCCAGCAGCGAAACCGGGACCCCAAACGAGCAGTACTTC.

In this sample, this clonotype turned up a few times. The chain has TRBV20-1 and TRBJ2-3; tentatively, D is TRBD2 (6 bases). The CDR3 runs to 15 residues. Germline CDR1 is DFQATT and CDR2 is SNEGSKA (reference sequence). The germline V and J ends were trimmed by 6 bases and 0 bases, with 16 bases remaining between them. The CDR3 DNA reads TGCAGTGCCCCCAAGCGCGGGGCAAGCACAGATACGCAGTATTTT. As protein: CSAPKRGASTDTQYF.

The rearrangement links TRBV11-2 to TRBJ2-3; 11 positions agree with TRBD2. V lost 2 bases, J lost 5 bases, and 9 bases stayed unmatched. The CDR3 spans 17 residues. Germline V gene lookup returns CDR1 SGHAT and CDR2 FQNNGV. Here the CDR3 reads CASSLNPPGLAGDTQYF. The CDR3 nucleotides are TGTGCCAGCAGCTTAAATCCCCCCGGACTAGCGGGAGATACGCAGTATTTT.

This clonotype has a count of ten or more. V gene TRBV5-1 combines with J gene TRBJ2-5; TRBD1 matches 7 bases. V lost 5 bases, J lost 5 bases, and 6 bases stayed unmatched. Per germline, CDR1 SGHRS and CDR2 YFSETQ. The length of the CDR3 is 13 residues. CDR3 in amino acids: CASSSGTEETQYF. The CDR3 DNA sequence: TGCGCCAGCAGTTCCGGGACAGAGGAGACCCAGTACTTC. Complete variable domain (other parts from reference TRBV5-1 and TRBJ2-5): KAGVTQTPRYLIKTRGQQVTLSCSPISGHRSVSWYQQTPGQGLQFLFEYFSETQRNKGNFPGRFSGRQFSNSRSEMNVSTLELGDSALYLCASSSGTEETQYFGPGTRLLVL.

V and J are TRBV5-1 and TRBJ1-6, with unresolved D. V gave up 3 bases and J gave up 7 bases, with 11 bases separating them. This CDR3 is built from 14 residues. Per germline, CDR1 SGHRS and CDR2 YFSETQ. The CDR3 DNA sequence: TGCGCCAGCAGCTCCCAAGCCGAGAATTCACCCCTCCACTTT. Encoded protein: CASSSQAENSPLHF.

The sample holds a few counts of this clonotype. A much larger clonotype is one base distant, so this may be a read error. V usage is TRBV4-1 and J usage is TRBJ1-5; D gene unclear. The germline V gene encodes CDR1 MGHRA and CDR2 YSYEKL. Between the trimmed V and J ends, which lost 0 bases and 0 bases, there was a span of 6 bases. The CDR3 covers 15 residues. The CDR3 nucleotides read TGCGCCAGCAGCCAAGATGAAGGTAGCAATCAGCCCCAGCATTTT. Protein product: CASSQDEGSNQPQHF.

Notes on this clonotype: At one end, the junction sequence differs from germline, possibly due to a read error. V gene TRBV4-2 combines with J gene TRBJ2-3; no clear D gene. This CDR3 comprises 13 residues. The germline V gene has CDR1 LGHNA and CDR2 YNFKEQ. The CDR3 region is CASSEEVTDTQYF. CDR3 bases: TGTGCCAGCAGCGAAGAGGTCACAGATACGCAGTATTTT.

This clonotype appeared a few times. This chain uses TRBV6-2 or TRBV6-3 with TRBJ1-1; no clear D gene. Trimming took 8 bases from V and 1 from J, leaving 11 bases between them. CDR3 size: 13 residues. CDR1 MNHEY and CDR2 SVGEGT come from the germline V gene. DNA for the CDR3: TGTGCCAGCTCCCCCACTTGGAACACTGAAGCTTTCTTT. It translates to CASSPTWNTEAFF.